The clone carrying this TCR beta chain has more than one count but fewer than ten. Its cognate antigen is unknown. This entry belongs to a study of T-cell reconstitution after alpha-beta-depleted transplantation in children. Study-wide results and limits: At one year after transplant, newly produced T cells mostly accounted for T-cell counts and diversity. Elevated TCRbeta diversity at day 60 was traced, in some patients, to surviving recipient T cells and thymic progenitors. Where alpha-beta T cells came from about two months after transplant was reportedly several hundred expanded graft clones.

The V segment lost 6 bases and the J segment 0 bases; nucleotides outside the gene matches: 4. The CDR3 is 14 residues long. The germline V gene has CDR1 DFQATT and CDR2 SNEGSKA (reference sequence). The TCRbeta library incorporated unique molecular identifiers. TCRdb passed the PCR reads through MiXCR, listing each CDR3 protein once. The table lists 350,000 to 500,000 distinct CDR3 sequences, approximately 41% of them singletons. The receptor comes from a girl aged 2-10 years with aplastic anemia, due to receive a stem cell transplant. The rearrangement links TRBV20-1 to TRBJ1-5, with 8 bases identical to TRBD1. This material consisted of PBMCs, taken before TCRalphabeta/CD19-depleted stem cell transplant. The CDR3 DNA reads as TGCAGTGCCTACAGGGGGGGTAGCAATCAGCCCCAGCATTTT. It encodes CSAYRGGSNQPQHF.